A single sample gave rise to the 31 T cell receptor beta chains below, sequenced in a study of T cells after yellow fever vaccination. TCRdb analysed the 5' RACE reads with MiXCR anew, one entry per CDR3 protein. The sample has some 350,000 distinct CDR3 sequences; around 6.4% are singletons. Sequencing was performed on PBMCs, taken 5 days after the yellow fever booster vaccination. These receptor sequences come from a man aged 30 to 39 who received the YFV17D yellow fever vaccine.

CDR3 residues: CASSLGVSNRAPYEQYF. The CDR3 DNA reads as TGCGCCAGCAGCTTGGGGGTTTCTAACAGGGCCCCCTACGAGCAGTACTTC. V gene TRBV5-1 combines with J gene TRBJ2-7; D is perhaps TRBD1 (6 bases). The CDR3 runs to 17 residues. Trimming pared 0 bases from V and 2 bases from J, leaving 18 bases between. CDR1 and CDR2 from the germline V gene are SGHRS and YFSETQ.

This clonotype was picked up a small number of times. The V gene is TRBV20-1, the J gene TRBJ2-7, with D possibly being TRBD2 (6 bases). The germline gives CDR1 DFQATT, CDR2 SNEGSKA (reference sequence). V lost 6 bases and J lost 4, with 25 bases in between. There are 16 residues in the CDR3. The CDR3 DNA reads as TGCAGTGCCGACCCCTCCGAGAGCGGGTTGAGTTACGAGCAGTACTTC. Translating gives CSADPSESGLSYEQYF.

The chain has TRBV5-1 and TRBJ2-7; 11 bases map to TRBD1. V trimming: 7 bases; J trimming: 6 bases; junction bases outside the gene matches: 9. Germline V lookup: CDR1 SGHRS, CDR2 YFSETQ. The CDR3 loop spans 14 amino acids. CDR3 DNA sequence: TGCGCCAGCCTCGCGGACAGGGGGCGATTCGAGCAGTACTTC. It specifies CASLADRGRFEQYF.

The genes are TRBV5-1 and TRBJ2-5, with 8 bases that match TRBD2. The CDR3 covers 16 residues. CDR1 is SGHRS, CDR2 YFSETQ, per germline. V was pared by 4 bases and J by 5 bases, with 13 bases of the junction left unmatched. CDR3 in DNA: TGCGCCAGCAGCCCCCCAATAGCGGGGTCCGGGGAGACCCAGTACTTC. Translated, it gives CASSPPIAGSGETQYF.

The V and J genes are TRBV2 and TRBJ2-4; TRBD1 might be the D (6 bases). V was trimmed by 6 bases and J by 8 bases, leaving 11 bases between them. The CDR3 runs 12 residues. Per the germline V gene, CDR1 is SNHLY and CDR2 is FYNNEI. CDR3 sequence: CASSKQGYIQYF. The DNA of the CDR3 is TGTGCCAGCAGCAAACAGGGATACATTCAGTACTTC.

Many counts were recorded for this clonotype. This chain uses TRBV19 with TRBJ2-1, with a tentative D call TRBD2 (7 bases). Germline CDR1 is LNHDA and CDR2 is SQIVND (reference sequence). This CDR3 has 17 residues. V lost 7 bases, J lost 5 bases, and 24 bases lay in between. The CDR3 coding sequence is TGTGCCAGTACCAGGGGAATGACTAGCAGTCATCACAATGAGCAGTTCTTC. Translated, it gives CASTRGMTSSHHNEQFF.

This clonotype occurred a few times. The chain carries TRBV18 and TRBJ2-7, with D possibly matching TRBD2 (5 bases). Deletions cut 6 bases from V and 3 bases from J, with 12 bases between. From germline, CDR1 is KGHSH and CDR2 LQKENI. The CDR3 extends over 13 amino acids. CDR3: CASSVGADYEQYF. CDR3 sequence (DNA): TGTGCCAGCTCGGTGGGAGCTGACTACGAGCAGTACTTC.

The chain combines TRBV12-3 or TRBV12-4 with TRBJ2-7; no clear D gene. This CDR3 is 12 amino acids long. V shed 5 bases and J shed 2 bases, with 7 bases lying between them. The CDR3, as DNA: TGTGCCAGCAGTCCACTGGCCTACGAGCAGTACTTC. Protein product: CASSPLAYEQYF.

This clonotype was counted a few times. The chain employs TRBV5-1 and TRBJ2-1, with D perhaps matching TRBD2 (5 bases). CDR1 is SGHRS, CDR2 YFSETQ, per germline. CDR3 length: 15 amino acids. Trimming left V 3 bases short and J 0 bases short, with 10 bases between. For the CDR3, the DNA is TGCGCCAGCAGCTGGGAGTATAGCTCCTACAATGAGCAGTTCTTC. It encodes CASSWEYSSYNEQFF. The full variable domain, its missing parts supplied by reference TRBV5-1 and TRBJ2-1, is KAGVTQTPRYLIKTRGQQVTLSCSPISGHRSVSWYQQTPGQGLQFLFEYFSETQRNKGNFPGRFSGRQFSNSRSEMNVSTLELGDSALYLCASSWEYSSYNEQFFGPGTRLTVL.

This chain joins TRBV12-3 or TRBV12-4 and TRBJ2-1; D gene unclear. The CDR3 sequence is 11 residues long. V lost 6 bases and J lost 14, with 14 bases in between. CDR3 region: CASSFRSGKFF. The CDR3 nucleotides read TGTGCCAGCAGCTTTAGGAGTGGGAAGTTCTTC.

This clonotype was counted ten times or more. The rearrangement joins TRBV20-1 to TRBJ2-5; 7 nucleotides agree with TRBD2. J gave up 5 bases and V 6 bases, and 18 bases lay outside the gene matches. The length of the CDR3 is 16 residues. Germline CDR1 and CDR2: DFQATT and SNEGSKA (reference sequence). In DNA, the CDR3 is TGCAGTGCGCTCGGGTGGCGGGAGAGGTTCCTGGAGACCCAGTACTTC. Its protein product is CSALGWRERFLETQYF.

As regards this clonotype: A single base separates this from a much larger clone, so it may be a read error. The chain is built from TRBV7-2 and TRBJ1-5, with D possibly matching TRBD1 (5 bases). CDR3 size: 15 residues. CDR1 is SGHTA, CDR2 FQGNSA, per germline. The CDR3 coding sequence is TGTGCCGGCAGCTTAGAGGGCGGGACCAACCAGCCCCAGCATTTT. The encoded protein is CAGSLEGGTNQPQHF.

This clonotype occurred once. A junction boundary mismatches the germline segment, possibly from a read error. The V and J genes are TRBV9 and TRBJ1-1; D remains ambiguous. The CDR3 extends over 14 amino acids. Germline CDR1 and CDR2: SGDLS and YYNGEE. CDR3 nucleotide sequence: TGTGCCGGCAGCCTCCGCCCGGGGAGCACTGAAGCTTTCTTT. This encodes CAGSLRPGSTEAFF.

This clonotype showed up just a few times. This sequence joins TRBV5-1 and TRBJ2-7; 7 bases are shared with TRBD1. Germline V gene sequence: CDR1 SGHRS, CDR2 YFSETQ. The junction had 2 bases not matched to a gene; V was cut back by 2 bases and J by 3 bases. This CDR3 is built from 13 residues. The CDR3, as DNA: TGCGCCAGCAGCTTCCGACAGGGCTACGAGCAGTACTTC. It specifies CASSFRQGYEQYF.

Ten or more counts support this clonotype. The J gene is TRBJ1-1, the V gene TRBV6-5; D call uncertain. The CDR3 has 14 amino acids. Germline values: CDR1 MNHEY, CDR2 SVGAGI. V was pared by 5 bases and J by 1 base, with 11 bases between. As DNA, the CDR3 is TGTGCCAGCAGTCACGCAGAAAGGAACACTGAAGCTTTCTTT. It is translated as CASSHAERNTEAFF.

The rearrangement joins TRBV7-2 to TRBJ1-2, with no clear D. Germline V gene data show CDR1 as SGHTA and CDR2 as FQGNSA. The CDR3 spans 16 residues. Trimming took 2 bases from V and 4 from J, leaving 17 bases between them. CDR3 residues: CASSLPKAHYFYGYTF. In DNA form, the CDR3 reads TGTGCCAGCAGCTTACCCAAGGCCCATTATTTCTATGGCTACACCTTC.

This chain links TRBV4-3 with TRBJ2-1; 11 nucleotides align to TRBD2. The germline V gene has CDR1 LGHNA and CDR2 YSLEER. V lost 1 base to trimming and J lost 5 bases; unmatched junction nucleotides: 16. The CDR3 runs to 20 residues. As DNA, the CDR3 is TGCGCCAGCAGCCAAGGCTGGTACGGAACTAGCGGGAGTTCAGACAATGAGCAGTTCTTC. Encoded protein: CASSQGWYGTSGSSDNEQFF.

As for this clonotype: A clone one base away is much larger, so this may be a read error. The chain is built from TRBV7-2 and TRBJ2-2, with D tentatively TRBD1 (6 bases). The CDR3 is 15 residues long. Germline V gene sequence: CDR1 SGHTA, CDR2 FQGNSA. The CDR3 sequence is CASSLRDINTGDLFF. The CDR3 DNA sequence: TGTGCCAGCAGCTTAAGGGACATAAACACCGGGGATCTGTTTTTT.

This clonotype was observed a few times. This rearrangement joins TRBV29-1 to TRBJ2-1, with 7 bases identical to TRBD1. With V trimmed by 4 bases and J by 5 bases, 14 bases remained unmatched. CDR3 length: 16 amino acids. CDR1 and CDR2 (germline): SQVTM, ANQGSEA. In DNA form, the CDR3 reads TGCAGCGTTGGAGGTAAGAGGGGGCCAAGCGACAATGAGCAGTTCTTC. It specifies CSVGGKRGPSDNEQFF.

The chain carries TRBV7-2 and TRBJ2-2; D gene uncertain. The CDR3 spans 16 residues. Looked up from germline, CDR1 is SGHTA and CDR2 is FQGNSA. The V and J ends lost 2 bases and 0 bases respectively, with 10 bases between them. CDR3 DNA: TGTGCCAGCAGCTTAATGGCGGCCTCGAACACCGGGGAGCTGTTTTTT. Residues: CASSLMAASNTGELFF.

The DNA for the CDR3 is TGCAGTGCCCAGGGGGGGGAATATAGCAATCAGCCCCAGCATTTT. Amino acids: CSAQGGEYSNQPQHF. The genes are TRBV20-1 and TRBJ1-5; 7 nucleotides align to TRBD1. The CDR3 loop spans 15 amino acids. Germline V gene sequence: CDR1 DFQATT, CDR2 SNEGSKA (reference sequence). Unmatched junction bases numbered 8, after V lost 6 bases and J lost 0 bases.

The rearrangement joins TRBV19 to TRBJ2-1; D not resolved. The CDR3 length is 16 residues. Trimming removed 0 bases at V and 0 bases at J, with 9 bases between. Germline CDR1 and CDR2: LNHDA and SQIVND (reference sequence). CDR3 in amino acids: CASSIDPVRSYNEQFF. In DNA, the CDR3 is TGTGCCAGTAGTATAGACCCTGTCCGCTCCTACAATGAGCAGTTCTTC.

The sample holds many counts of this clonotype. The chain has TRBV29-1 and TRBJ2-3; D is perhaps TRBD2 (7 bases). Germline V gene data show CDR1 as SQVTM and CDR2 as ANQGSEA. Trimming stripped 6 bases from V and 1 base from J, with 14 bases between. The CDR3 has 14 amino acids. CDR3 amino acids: CSVGGQERTDTQYF. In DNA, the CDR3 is TGCAGCGTCGGGGGGCAGGAGCGCACAGATACGCAGTATTTT.

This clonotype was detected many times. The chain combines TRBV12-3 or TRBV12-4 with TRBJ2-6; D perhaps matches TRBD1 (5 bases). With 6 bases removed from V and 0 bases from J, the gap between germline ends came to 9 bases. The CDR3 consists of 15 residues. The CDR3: CASRDTRSGANVLTF. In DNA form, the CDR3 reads TGTGCCAGCAGGGACACCCGCTCTGGGGCCAACGTCCTGACTTTC.

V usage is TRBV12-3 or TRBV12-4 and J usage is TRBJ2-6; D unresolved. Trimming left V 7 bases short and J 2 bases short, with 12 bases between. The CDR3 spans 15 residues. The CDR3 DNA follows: TGTGCCAGCAATGCTGGTTTCGCTGGGGCCAACGTCCTGACTTTC. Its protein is CASNAGFAGANVLTF.

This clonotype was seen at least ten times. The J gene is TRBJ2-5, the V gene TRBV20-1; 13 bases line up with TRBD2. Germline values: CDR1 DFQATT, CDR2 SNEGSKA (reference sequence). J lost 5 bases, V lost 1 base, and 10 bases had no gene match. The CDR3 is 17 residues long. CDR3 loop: CSARGATSGRAMETQYF. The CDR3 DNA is TGCAGTGCTAGAGGGGCAACTAGCGGGAGGGCCATGGAGACCCAGTACTTC.

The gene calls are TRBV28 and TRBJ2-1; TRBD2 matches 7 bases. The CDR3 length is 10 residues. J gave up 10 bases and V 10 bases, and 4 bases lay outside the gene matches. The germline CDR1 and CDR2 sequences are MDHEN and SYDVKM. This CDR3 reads CAIKAGEQFF. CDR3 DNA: TGTGCCATCAAAGCGGGGGAGCAGTTCTTC.

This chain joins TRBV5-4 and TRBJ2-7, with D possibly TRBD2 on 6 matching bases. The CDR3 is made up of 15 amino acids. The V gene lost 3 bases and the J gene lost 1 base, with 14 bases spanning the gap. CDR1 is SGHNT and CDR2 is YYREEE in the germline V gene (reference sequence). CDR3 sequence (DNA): TGTGCCAGCAGCTCCGGGACTCTCCGTTCCTACGAGCAGTACTTC. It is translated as CASSSGTLRSYEQYF. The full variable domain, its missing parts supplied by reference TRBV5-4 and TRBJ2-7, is ETGVTQSPTHLIKTRGQQVTLRCSSQSGHNTVSWYQQALGQGPQFIFQYYREEENGRGNFPPRFSGLQFPNYSSELNVNALELDDSALYLCASSSGTLRSYEQYFGPGTRLTVT.

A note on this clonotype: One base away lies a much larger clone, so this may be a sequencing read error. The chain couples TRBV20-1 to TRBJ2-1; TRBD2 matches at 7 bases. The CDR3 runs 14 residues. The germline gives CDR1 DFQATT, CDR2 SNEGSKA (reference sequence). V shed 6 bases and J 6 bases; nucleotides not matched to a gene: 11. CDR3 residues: CSATCGRAGNEQFF. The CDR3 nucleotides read TGCAGTGCCACATGTGGGAGGGCAGGCAATGAGCAGTTCTTC.

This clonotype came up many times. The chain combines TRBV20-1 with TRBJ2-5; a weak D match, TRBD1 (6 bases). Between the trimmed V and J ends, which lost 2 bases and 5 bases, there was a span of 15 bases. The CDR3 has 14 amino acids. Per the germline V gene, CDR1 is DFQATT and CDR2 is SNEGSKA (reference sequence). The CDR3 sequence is CSARRDPQGETQYF. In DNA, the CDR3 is TGCAGTGCTAGAAGGGACCCCCAGGGGGAGACCCAGTACTTC.

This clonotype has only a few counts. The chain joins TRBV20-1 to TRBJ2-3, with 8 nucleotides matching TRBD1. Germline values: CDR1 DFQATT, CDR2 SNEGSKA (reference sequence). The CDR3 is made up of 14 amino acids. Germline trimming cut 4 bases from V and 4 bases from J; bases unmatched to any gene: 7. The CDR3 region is CSAIRTGSADTQYF. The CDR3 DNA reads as TGCAGTGCTATCCGGACAGGGTCCGCAGATACGCAGTATTTT.